These T cell receptor beta chains were read from a single sample in a study of shared clonotypes between healthy human individuals. The table came from immunoSEQ multiplex PCR; TCRdb's copy has only in-frame clones and leaves some out. The table lists 2 million to 2.5 million clones, more than 80% of them singletons. The sample comprised naive CD4+ T cells from PBMCs. The receptors originated from a man between 18 and 35 years old in good health. Some clones in this sample may be carry-over from other donors' samples. CDR3s include the opening cysteine and the closing phenylalanine or tryptophan. The D gene is left open where the match is weak. Size tells how often a clone was seen (once, few, many) or the class of an expanded clone, and some rows leave it out.

TRBJ1-4 | NA | NA | TRBV5-1 | TGCGCCAGCAGCTCGGGAGTGCCTAATGAAAAACTGTTTTTT | CASSSGVPNEKLFF
TRBJ1-1 | once | TRBD1 | TRBV4-2 | TGTGCCAGCAGCCAAGGCCGGGGGACAGGGGACACTGAAGCTTTCTTT | CASSQGRGTGDTEAFF
TRBJ2-7 | NA | TRBD2 | TRBV5-4 | TGTGCCAGCAGGATGGGGCTAGCGGGTTCGGAGCAGTACTTC | CASRMGLAGSEQYF
TRBJ1-3 | NA | NA | TRBV7-2 | TGTGCCAGCAGCCGCATGAGCGGAAACACCATATATTTT | CASSRMSGNTIYF
TRBJ1-2 | NA | TRBD1 | TRBV6-1 | TGTGCCAGCAGTGAAGCGACAGGGCGAGGCTACACCTTC | CASSEATGRGYTF
TRBJ2-1 | NA | TRBD2 | TRBV18 | TGTGCCAGCTCTCAAGGACTAGCCCCAAACAATGAGCAGTTCTTC | CASSQGLAPNNEQFF
TRBJ1-2 | NA | NA | TRBV30 | TGTGCCTGGAGTGATGAGGGGGGACATCCGGGCTACACCTTC | CAWSDEGGHPGYTF
TRBJ1-5 | once | NA | TRBV21-1 | TGTGCCAGCAGCGCAAAAAAAAGGCAGAGCAATCAGCCCCAGCATTTT | CASSAKKRQSNQPQHF
TRBJ2-7 | NA | NA | TRBV11-3 | TGTGCCAGCAGCCCTAGGGGGTTGGACGAGCAGTACTTC | CASSPRGLDEQYF
TRBJ1-2 | NA | TRBD1 | TRBV5-1 | TGCGCCAGCAGCTTGGATGGGACAGACCAGGGTGGCTACACCTTC | CASSLDGTDQGGYTF
TRBJ1-6 | NA | NA | TRBV30 | TGTGCCTGGAGTGTAAAGGCTCAGGGGAATTCACCCCTCCACTTT | CAWSVKAQGNSPLHF
TRBJ1-4 | NA | TRBD1 | TRBV28 | TGTGCCAGCAGTTCCCGGACAGGTATTAATGAAAAACTGTTTTTT | CASSSRTGINEKLFF
TRBJ1-2 | NA | NA | TRBV27 | TGTGCCAGTAGATCGAACCAGGGAATCGGCTATGGCTACACCTTC | CASRSNQGIGYGYTF
TRBJ1-3 | NA | TRBD1 | TRBV28 | TGTGCCAGCTCTTCTTCAGGGGGGTCTGGAAACACCATATATTTT | CASSSSGGSGNTIYF
TRBJ2-1 | NA | NA | TRBV6-5 | TGTGCCAGCAGTTTTACGTTCGGGAATGAGCAGTTCTTC | CASSFTFGNEQFF
TRBJ2-2 | NA | NA | TRBV5-1 | TGCGCCAGCAGCCCGGACCCACGGGGGACCGGGGAGCTGTTTTTT | CASSPDPRGTGELFF
TRBJ1-2 | NA | NA | TRBV5-5 | TGTGCCAGCATGACAGCGATGTCACGATCTGGCTACACCTTC | CASMTAMSRSGYTF
TRBJ1-1 | NA | NA | TRBV29-1 | TGCAGCGTTGTGGCGGGGGCGGTCACTGAAGCTTTCTTT | CSVVAGAVTEAFF
TRBJ2-5 | NA | TRBD2 | TRBV2 | TGTGCCAGCAGCGCCGCACTAGCGGGACAAGAGACCCAGTACTTC | CASSAALAGQETQYF
TRBJ2-1 | NA | TRBD1 | TRBV6-4 | TGTGCCAGCAGTGCCCAGACAGGGATGTATGAGCAGTTCTTC | CASSAQTGMYEQFF
TRBJ2-5 | NA | NA | TRBV29-1 | TGCAGCGCTACAGGGATCCAAGAGACCCAGTACTTC | CSATGIQETQYF
TRBJ1-4 | NA | NA | TRBV4-1 | TGCGCCAGCAGCCAATCCCGGGGATTGGTCAATGAAAAACTGTTTTTT | CASSQSRGLVNEKLFF
TRBJ1-5 | NA | NA | TRBV7-8 | TGTGCCAGCAGCCTGGACAGCAATCAGCCCCAGCATTTT | CASSLDSNQPQHF
TRBJ1-4 | NA | NA | TRBV7-2 | TGTGCCAGCAGCAAGGCGTGGGGGCAATCAACTAATGAAAAACTGTTTTTT | CASSKAWGQSTNEKLFF
TRBJ2-7 | NA | NA | TRBV28 | TGTGCCAGCAGATTACAGGGAATCCCCTACGAGCAGTACTTC | CASRLQGIPYEQYF
TRBJ2-7 | NA | TRBD2 | TRBV7-9 | TGTGCCAGCAGCTTAGGGGCTAGCGGGAGGCACGACCCTTACGAGCAGTACTTC | CASSLGASGRHDPYEQYF
TRBJ2-1 | NA | NA | TRBV11-2 | TGTGCCAGCAGCCCCCTCAGGGTCGGCTCCTACAATGAGCAGTTCTTC | CASSPLRVGSYNEQFF
TRBJ1-5 | once | NA | TRBV5-5 | TGTGCCAGCAGCTTTCGTCAGTTGGCGAGTAATCCCCAGCATTTT | CASSFRQLASNPQHF
TRBJ2-7 | NA | TRBD1 | TRBV19 | TGTGCCAGTGGACCACCGGGACAGGGGGTCTACGAGCAGTACTTC | CASGPPGQGVYEQYF
TRBJ1-3 | NA | NA | TRBV23-1 | TGCGCCAGCAGTCAAGTAAGAGGGACACCTGGAAACACCATATATTTT | CASSQVRGTPGNTIYF
TRBJ2-3 | NA | TRBD1 | TRBV18 | TGTGCCAGCTCACGGGGACAGTCAGATACGCAGTATTTT | CASSRGQSDTQYF
TRBJ2-1 | NA | TRBD1 | TRBV28 | TGTGCCAGCAGGAAGGGCGGGACAGGGGGTTTTTGGGAGCAGTTCTTC | CASRKGGTGGFWEQFF
TRBJ2-1 | NA | TRBD2 | TRBV10-3 | TGTGCCATCAGTGAGACTACGGGGGGTGACAATGAGCAGTTCTTC | CAISETTGGDNEQFF
TRBJ2-2 | NA | NA | TRBV5-1 | TGCGCCAGCAGTTACCGGACGAACACCGGGGAGCTGTTTTTT | CASSYRTNTGELFF
TRBJ2-5 | NA | NA | TRBV18 | TGTGCCAGCTCACCATTGGCAGGGGAGACCCAGTACTTC | CASSPLAGETQYF
TRBJ2-3 | NA | NA | TRBV5-1 | TGCGCCAGCAGCTTGGTTGGGACGGGGGAGTCAGATACGCAGTATTTT | CASSLVGTGESDTQYF
TRBJ2-3 | NA | TRBD2 | TRBV7-2 | TGTGCCAGCAGCTCGACCTTAGCGGGAGGAAGGTCAGATACGCAGTATTTT | CASSSTLAGGRSDTQYF
TRBJ1-1 | NA | NA | TRBV28 | TGTGCCAGCAGTGGGAACAGGGCCCCCTCCACTGAAGCTTTCTTT | CASSGNRAPSTEAFF
TRBJ2-6 | NA | NA | TRBV5-1 | TGCGCCAGCAGCTTCCCGAACTCTGGGGCCAACGTCCTGACTTTC | CASSFPNSGANVLTF
TRBJ2-2 | NA | TRBD2 | TRBV30 | TGTGCCTGGAGTCGGCTAGCGGGAGAGTACGGGGAGCTGTTTTTT | CAWSRLAGEYGELFF
TRBJ1-2 | NA | NA | TRBV19 | TGTGCCAGTAGCCCCGGTCAGGGAGTCTATGGCTACACCTTC | CASSPGQGVYGYTF
TRBJ2-7 | NA | NA | TRBV6-6 | TGTGCCAGCAGTTACGCGGACAGCACCTACGAGCAGTACTTC | CASSYADSTYEQYF
TRBJ2-2 | NA | NA | TRBV5-4 | TGTGCCAGCAGCGGAGAAGCGGCGAACACCGGGGAGCTGTTTTTT | CASSGEAANTGELFF
TRBJ2-5 | once | TRBD2 | TRBV9 | TGTGCCAGCAGTAAGGGGGCGGGAGGGCCGAATTCGGTAGAGACCCAGTACTTC | CASSKGAGGPNSVETQYF